The 25 T cell receptor beta chains reported below all come from one sample, sequenced in a study of T-cell reconstitution after alpha-beta-depleted transplantation in children. Unique molecular identifiers featured in how the TCRbeta library was prepared. TCRdb redid the calling of the PCR reads with MiXCR, one entry per CDR3 protein. The data show approximately 230,000 distinct CDR3 sequences, roughly 25% seen once. This sample comprised PBMCs, obtained before TCRalphabeta/CD19-depleted stem cell transplant. Every receptor here comes from a girl aged 2 to 9 with Fanconi anemia, due to receive a stem cell transplant.

This clonotype was counted many times. The chain joins TRBV29-1 to TRBJ1-5, with D unresolved. CDR3 length: 12 amino acids. V lost 6 bases to trimming and J lost 3 bases, with 9 bases between them. Looked up from germline, CDR1 is SQVTM and CDR2 is ANQGSEA. The chain's CDR3 is CSVRAPNQPQHF. CDR3 nucleotide sequence: TGCAGCGTCCGGGCCCCCAATCAGCCCCAGCATTTT.

This clonotype was counted only a few times. The chain has TRBV7-2 and TRBJ2-5, with TRBD2 matching over 10 bases. There are 16 residues in the CDR3. V gave up 5 bases and J gave up 4 bases; unmatched junction bases: 10. CDR1 and CDR2 from the germline V gene are SGHTA and FQGNSA. The chain's CDR3 is CASSLPLAGAVETQYF. In DNA form, the CDR3 reads TGTGCCAGCAGCCTTCCTCTAGCGGGGGCGGTAGAGACCCAGTACTTC.

This clonotype was observed at least ten times. This sequence joins TRBV18 and TRBJ2-5; TRBD2 is a possible D gene (6 bases). This CDR3 spans 13 amino acids. V lost 4 bases and J 5 bases, leaving 11 bases between the germline ends. The V gene's germline CDR1 is KGHSH and CDR2 LQKENI. CDR3 nucleotides: TGTGCCAGCTCACGAGGGGAGGTGGAGACCCAGTACTTC. It is translated as CASSRGEVETQYF. Filled out from reference TRBV18 and TRBJ2-5, the complete variable domain reads NAGVMQNPRHLVRRRGQEARLRCSPMKGHSHVYWYRQLPEEGLKFMVYLQKENIIDESGMPKERFSAEFPKEGPSILRIQQVVRGDSAAYFCASSRGEVETQYFGPGTRLLVL.

This clonotype was seen a few times. This rearrangement joins TRBV20-1 to TRBJ2-3, with 7 bases matching TRBD1. The CDR3 contains 18 residues. V lost 6 bases, J lost 2 bases, and 20 bases stayed unmatched. Germline loops: CDR1 DFQATT, CDR2 SNEGSKA (reference sequence). DNA for the CDR3: TGCAGTGCAAATCAGGGGCAGGGGGTGGTTTTCGTCACAGATACGCAGTATTTT. Its protein product is CSANQGQGVVFVTDTQYF.

CDR3: CASRRIPDRGLLTDTQYF. CDR3 bases: TGTGCCAGCAGACGAATTCCGGACAGGGGGCTCCTCACAGATACGCAGTATTTT. The chain has TRBV11-1 and TRBJ2-3; TRBD1 aligns across 11 bases. Germline V lookup: CDR1 SGHAT, CDR2 FQDESV (reference sequence). The CDR3 runs 18 residues. V gave up 6 bases and J gave up 2 bases; unmatched junction bases: 13.

The chain couples TRBV29-1 to TRBJ1-1, with D maybe TRBD1 (6 bases). From germline, CDR1 is SQVTM and CDR2 ANQGSEA. With 4 bases removed from V and 6 bases from J, the gap between germline ends came to 9 bases. This CDR3 is 11 amino acids long. The chain's CDR3 is CSVVGQPEAFF. The DNA for the CDR3 is TGCAGCGTTGTAGGACAGCCTGAAGCTTTCTTT. The entire variable domain, with the rest obtained from reference TRBV29-1 and TRBJ1-1, is as follows: SAVISQKPSRDICQRGTSLTIQCQVDSQVTMMFWYRQQPGQSLTLIATANQGSEATYESGFVIDKFPISRPNLTFSTLTVSNMSPEDSSIYLCSVVGQPEAFFGQGTRLTVV.

This clonotype has only a few counts. The rearrangement joins TRBV20-1 to TRBJ2-1, with 10 bases matching TRBD2. There are 17 residues in the CDR3. Germline V CDR1 and CDR2: DFQATT, SNEGSKA (reference sequence). V lost 1 base to trimming and J lost 7 bases; unmatched junction nucleotides: 13. CDR3 sequence reads: CSARAGAGTSEGNEQFF. The CDR3 nucleotides read TGCAGTGCTAGAGCAGGTGCCGGGACTAGCGAGGGGAATGAGCAGTTCTTC.

This clonotype has only a few counts. The V and J genes are TRBV29-1 and TRBJ2-3, with D unclear. The V gene's germline CDR1 is SQVTM and CDR2 ANQGSEA. The V end lost 5 bases, the J end lost 0 bases, and 9 bases lay between the germline ends. This CDR3 spans 13 amino acids. The CDR3 loop reads CSVSQASTDTQYF. CDR3 in DNA: TGCAGCGTTTCCCAGGCGAGCACAGATACGCAGTATTTT.

In its sample, this clonotype was seen a few times. The rearrangement uses TRBV5-1 and TRBJ2-7; 8 bases line up with TRBD1. The V segment lost 5 bases and the J segment 2 bases; nucleotides outside the gene matches: 6. Germline CDR1 and CDR2: SGHRS and YFSETQ. The CDR3 extends over 14 amino acids. CDR3 amino acids: CASRTGATTYEQYF. The CDR3 DNA sequence: TGCGCCAGCAGGACAGGGGCCACCACCTACGAGCAGTACTTC.

The CDR3 DNA follows: TGTGCCACCAGCAGACCGGGACAGGGTTTGCCCGGGGAGCTGTTTTTT. Translation gives CATSRPGQGLPGELFF. The V and J genes are TRBV15 and TRBJ2-2; 9 bases line up with TRBD1. The CDR3 runs to 16 residues. V trimming: 2 bases; J trimming: 6 bases; junction bases outside the gene matches: 7. Germline values: CDR1 LNHNV, CDR2 YYDKDF (reference sequence). Together with reference TRBV15 and TRBJ2-2, the CDR3 gives the full variable domain: DAMVIQNPRYQVTQFGKPVTLSCSQTLNHNVMYWYQQKSSQAPKLLFHYYDKDFNNEADTPDNFQSRRPNTSFCFLDIRSPGLGDTAMYLCATSRPGQGLPGELFFGEGSRLTVL.

The chain is built from TRBV5-6 and TRBJ2-3, with TRBD2 identical over 8 bases. The V gene's germline CDR1 is SGHDT and CDR2 YYEEEE. This CDR3 has 15 amino acids. The V and J ends lost 4 bases and 2 bases, in that order; junction bases with no gene match: 6. For the CDR3, the DNA is TGTGCCAGCAGCCTAGAACTAGCGGCCACAGATACGCAGTATTTT. Its translation is CASSLELAATDTQYF.

This clonotype has just a few counts. This sequence joins TRBV5-1 and TRBJ2-1, with 7 bases aligning to TRBD1. The CDR3 sequence is 15 residues long. CDR1 and CDR2 from the germline V gene are SGHRS and YFSETQ. J lost 6 bases, V lost 0 bases, and 6 bases had no gene match. The CDR3 protein is CASSLVRDRANEQFF. As DNA, the CDR3 is TGCGCCAGCAGCTTGGTTCGCGACAGGGCCAATGAGCAGTTCTTC.

This clonotype was seen a few times. CDR3 in DNA: TGTGCCAGCAGAGAAATTGACTACGAGCAGTACTTC. The encoded protein is CASREIDYEQYF. This chain connects TRBV2 to TRBJ2-7; no reliable D call. This CDR3 has 12 residues. Trimming pared 6 bases from V and 3 bases from J, leaving 9 bases between. Germline lookup yields CDR1 SNHLY and CDR2 FYNNEI.

The chain combines TRBV28 with TRBJ2-6; D not resolved. This CDR3 is built from 15 residues. Germline CDR1 MDHEN, CDR2 SYDVKM. V dropped 6 bases and J dropped 2 bases, with 11 bases sitting between them. The CDR3, as DNA: TGTGCCAGCAGCGGTCATGCAACTGGGGCCAACGTCCTGACTTTC. Translation: CASSGHATGANVLTF.

The chain links TRBV12-3 or TRBV12-4 to TRBJ2-2; D possibly uses TRBD1 or TRBD2 (5 bases each). The V end was cut by 6 bases, the J end by 10 bases, with 12 bases between. This CDR3 has 12 amino acids. CDR3 residues: CASSPGTAELFF. In DNA form, the CDR3 reads TGTGCCAGCAGCCCAGGGACGGCGGAGCTGTTTTTT.

This clonotype came up a few times. The rearrangement links TRBV6-7 to TRBJ2-1; 7 bases are shared with TRBD1. TRBV6-7 is treated as an ORF (open reading frame) with a function not yet certain. The ends lost 6 bases at V and 0 bases at J; junction bases unmatched: 8. There are 16 residues in the CDR3. Here the CDR3 DNA reads TGTGCCAGCAGCGGACAGACAGGGAGCTCCTACAATGAGCAGTTCTTC. Translated, it gives CASSGQTGSSYNEQFF.

In its sample, this clonotype was seen many times. The rearrangement uses TRBV7-9 and TRBJ2-7; 9 bases match TRBD1. Unmatched junction bases numbered 10, after V lost 1 base and J lost 0 bases. There are 18 residues in the CDR3. Looked up from germline, CDR1 is SEHNR and CDR2 is FQNEAQ (reference sequence). In nucleotides, the CDR3 is TGTGCCAGCAGCTTAGGAACCCTACAGGGGGCAAGCTCCTACGAGCAGTACTTC. Its translation is CASSLGTLQGASSYEQYF.

This chain connects TRBV29-1 to TRBJ1-2, with 7 bases lining up with TRBD1. After removal of 7 bases from V and 2 bases from J, the junction contained 1 base not matched to a gene. CDR3 size: 11 residues. CDR1 is SQVTM and CDR2 is ANQGSEA in the germline V gene. This chain's CDR3 is CSGQGNYGYTF. For the CDR3, the DNA is TGCAGCGGACAGGGAAACTATGGCTACACCTTC.

In its sample, this clonotype was seen a few times. The chain links TRBV5-1 to TRBJ1-3, with D uncertain. Per the germline V gene, CDR1 is SGHRS and CDR2 is YFSETQ. This CDR3 contains 14 residues. Trimming stripped 0 bases from V and 2 bases from J, with 6 bases between. The CDR3 coding sequence is TGCGCCAGCAGCTTGGGGTTTACTGGAAACACCATATATTTT. Translation gives CASSLGFTGNTIYF.

This chain uses TRBV20-1 with TRBJ2-1; TRBD2 matches 8 bases. The CDR3 has 15 residues. CDR1 DFQATT and CDR2 SNEGSKA come from the germline V gene (reference sequence). V gave up 3 bases and J gave up 3 bases; unmatched junction bases: 7. CDR3 in amino acids: CSASFRGGIYNEQFF. The CDR3, as DNA: TGCAGTGCTAGTTTCCGGGGGGGGATCTACAATGAGCAGTTCTTC.

The table lists this clonotype with a few counts. The V and J genes are TRBV2 and TRBJ2-1; D call uncertain. This CDR3 contains 8 residues. V was clipped by 7 bases and J by 8 bases, with 0 bases between them. Per the germline V gene, CDR1 is SNHLY and CDR2 is FYNNEI. CDR3 amino acids: CASNEQFF. The CDR3 DNA sequence: TGTGCCAGCAATGAGCAGTTCTTC. Filled out from reference TRBV2 and TRBJ2-1, the complete variable domain reads EPEVTQTPSHQVTQMGQEVILRCVPISNHLYFYWYRQILGQKVEFLVSFYNNEISEKSEIFDDQFSVERPDGSNFTLKIRSTKLEDSAMYFCASNEQFFGPGTRLTVL.

Many counts were recorded for this clonotype. This chain connects TRBV10-3 to TRBJ1-4; no definite D call. The CDR3 extends over 14 amino acids. CDR1 ENHRY and CDR2 SYGVKD come from the germline V gene. Between the trimmed V and J ends, which lost 2 bases and 0 bases, there was a span of 4 bases. The CDR3 DNA sequence: TGTGCCATCAGTGAGGAAGCAACTAATGAAAAACTGTTTTTT. Translating it yields CAISEEATNEKLFF.

The genes are TRBV29-1 and TRBJ2-7; D is unclear. The CDR3 consists of 13 residues. Germline assignment: CDR1 SQVTM and CDR2 ANQGSEA. The V end lost 6 bases, the J end lost 3 bases, and 15 bases lay between the germline ends. CDR3 residues: CSVADARYYEQYF. The CDR3 coding sequence is TGCAGCGTCGCCGACGCAAGGTACTACGAGCAGTACTTC.

This clonotype has at least ten counts. Being one base from a much bigger clone, this may be a read error. The chain couples TRBV11-2 to TRBJ2-1, with D uncertain. With 1 base removed from V and 6 bases from J, the gap between germline ends came to 4 bases. CDR3 length equals 12 residues. Germline lookup yields CDR1 SGHAT and CDR2 FQNNGV. The CDR3 sequence is CASSLVPNEQFF. The CDR3 coding sequence is TGTGCCAGCAGCTTAGTTCCCAATGAGCAGTTCTTC. Filled out from reference TRBV11-2 and TRBJ2-1, the complete variable domain reads EAGVAQSPRYKIIEKRQSVAFWCNPISGHATLYWYQQILGQGPKLLIQFQNNGVVDDSQLPKDRFSAERLKGVDSTLKIQPAKLEDSAVYLCASSLVPNEQFFGPGTRLTVL.

This clonotype was recorded many times. This chain connects TRBV12-3 or TRBV12-4 to TRBJ2-7, with D unclear. V shed 1 base and J shed 3 bases, with 7 bases lying between them. CDR3 size: 13 residues. The CDR3 spells CASSLEGGYEQYF. The CDR3 DNA reads TGTGCCAGCAGTTTAGAAGGCGGCTACGAGCAGTACTTC.